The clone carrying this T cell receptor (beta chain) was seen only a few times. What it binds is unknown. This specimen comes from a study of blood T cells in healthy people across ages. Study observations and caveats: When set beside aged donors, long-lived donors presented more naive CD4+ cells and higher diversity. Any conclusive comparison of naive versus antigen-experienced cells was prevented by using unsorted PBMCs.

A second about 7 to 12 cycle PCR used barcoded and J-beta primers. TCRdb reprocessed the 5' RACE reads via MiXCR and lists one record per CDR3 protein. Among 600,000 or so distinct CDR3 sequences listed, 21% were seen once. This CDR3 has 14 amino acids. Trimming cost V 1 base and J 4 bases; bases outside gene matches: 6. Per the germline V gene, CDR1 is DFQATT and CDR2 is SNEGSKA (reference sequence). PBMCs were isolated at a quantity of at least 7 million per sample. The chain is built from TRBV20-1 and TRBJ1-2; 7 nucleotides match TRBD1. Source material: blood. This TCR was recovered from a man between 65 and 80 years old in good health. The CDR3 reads CSARVGGQSYGYTF. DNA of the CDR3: TGCAGTGCTAGAGTCGGGGGACAGTCCTATGGCTACACCTTC.